This T cell receptor beta chain appears in the sequencing data of a study of OX40 agonist ivuxolimab in advanced cancers. In the study overall: Ivuxolimab was an agonistic, fully human IgG2 monoclonal antibody directed against OX40 (CD134), a costimulatory receptor. Intravenous ivuxolimab was administered to patients every 2 weeks at six dose levels: 0.01, 0.1, 0.3, 1.5, 3 and 10 mg/kg. Of the roughly 52 dose-escalation patients, hepatocellular carcinoma was present in about 20, melanoma in approximately 15, renal cell carcinoma in 9 and head and neck cancer in 9. In the dose-escalation cohort, approximately 83% of patients were male, and the mean age was 60 years with a range of roughly 20 to 80. Prior anti-PD-1, anti-PD-L1 or anti-CTLA-4 therapy was permitted, and checkpoint inhibitors had been received by 40% to 50% of dose-escalation patients. Partial responses were achieved by three dose-escalation patients, of whom one had hepatocellular carcinoma and two had cutaneous melanoma. Peripheral TCRbeta sequencing was intended to test whether TCR sequence diversity was altered and clonal T-cell expansion was caused by ivuxolimab. The paper reports the monotherapy dose-escalation portion (N ≈ 50 patients) of the phase I ivuxolimab trial.

The trial excluded patients who had a history of autoimmune disease or who were on systemic immunosuppression. Peripheral blood for TCR sequencing was collected from all dose cohorts at baseline, on cycle 4 day 1, and on cycle 7 day 1. Samples came from an open-label, multicenter, first-in-human phase I dose-escalation trial of ivuxolimab. Adults with locally advanced or metastatic melanoma, renal cell, hepatocellular, or head and neck squamous cell carcinoma were enrolled in the trial. Before TCR sequencing, CD4+ and CD8+ T cells were separately sorted from peripheral blood. General conclusions and limits of the study: At doses from 0.1 to 3.0 mg/kg, clonal expansion was seen in both CD4+ and CD8+ blood T cells between baseline and week 6. In the 0.1-3.0 mg/kg groups, partial responders were among the patients with the lowest normalized peripheral clonal expansion, particularly in CD8+ T cells. Low levels of normalized T-cell clonal expansion were also seen in some patients who did not respond. The antigen specificity of the clonally expanded peripheral T cells was not determined. After ivuxolimab, more expanded clones were found on average in CD8+ T cells than in CD4+ T cells.

A distance of 11 bases separates the germline ends of V and J, which lose 3 bases and 3 bases respectively. The CDR3, from cysteine to phenylalanine, totals 14 residues. Solely the CDR3 DNA is kept, with 42 bases framed from the first base. The germline V gene supplies CDR1 SGHVS and CDR2 FQNEAQ. In regard to this clone: Its antigen is currently not known. No much larger clone exists at a distance of one base, and base qualities are not known.

Genomic DNA was extracted from sorted cells for sequencing of the TCRbeta CDR3 region. The immunoSEQ Assay was used to sequence the TCRbeta CDR3 regions. TCRdb took over this immuneACCESS table, retaining in-frame rearrangements with V and J assigned. Such tables are incomplete; in checked studies, under half of the missing clones stem from an unresolved V gene, and the remainder is unexplained. Within this sample are around 55,000 clones, with around 85% of them counted one time only. The top ten clones comprise about 13% of the sample. The chain is assembled from TRBV7-8 and TRBJ1-2; no D gene can be assigned with confidence. The sample in question was CD4+ or CD8+ T cells sorted from blood, obtained in a trial of the OX40 agonist ivuxolimab. The receptor comes from an adult with an advanced solid tumor such as melanoma, head and neck, liver or kidney cancer. DNA sequence: TGTGCCAGCAGCTTTCTGGTTAGGGACTATGGCTACACCTTC. Its amino acids are CASSFLVRDYGYTF. Supplemented by the reference TRBV7-8 and TRBJ1-2 proteins around the CDR3, the complete variable domain is GAGVSQSPRYKVAKRGQDVALRCDPISGHVSLFWYQQALGQGPEFLTYFQNEAQLDKSGLPSDRFFAERPEGSVSTLKIQRTQQEDSAVYLCASSFLVRDYGYTFGSGTRLTVV.